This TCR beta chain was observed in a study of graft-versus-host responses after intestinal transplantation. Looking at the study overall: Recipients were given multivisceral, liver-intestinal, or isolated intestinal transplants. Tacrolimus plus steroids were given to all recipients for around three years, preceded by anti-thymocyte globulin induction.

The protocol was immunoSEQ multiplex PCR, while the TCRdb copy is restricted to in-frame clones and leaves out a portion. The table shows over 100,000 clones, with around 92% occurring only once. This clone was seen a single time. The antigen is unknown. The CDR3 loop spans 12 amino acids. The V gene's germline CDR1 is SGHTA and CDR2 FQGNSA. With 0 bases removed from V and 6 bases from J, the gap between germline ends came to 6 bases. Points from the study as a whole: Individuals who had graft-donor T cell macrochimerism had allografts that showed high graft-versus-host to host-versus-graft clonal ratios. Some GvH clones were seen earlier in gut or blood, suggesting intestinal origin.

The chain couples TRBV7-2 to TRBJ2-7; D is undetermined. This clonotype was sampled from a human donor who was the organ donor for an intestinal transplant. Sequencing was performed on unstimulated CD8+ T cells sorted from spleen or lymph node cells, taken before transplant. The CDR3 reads CASSLAPGEQYF. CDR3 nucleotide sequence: TGTGCCAGCAGCTTAGCGCCCGGCGAGCAGTACTTC.